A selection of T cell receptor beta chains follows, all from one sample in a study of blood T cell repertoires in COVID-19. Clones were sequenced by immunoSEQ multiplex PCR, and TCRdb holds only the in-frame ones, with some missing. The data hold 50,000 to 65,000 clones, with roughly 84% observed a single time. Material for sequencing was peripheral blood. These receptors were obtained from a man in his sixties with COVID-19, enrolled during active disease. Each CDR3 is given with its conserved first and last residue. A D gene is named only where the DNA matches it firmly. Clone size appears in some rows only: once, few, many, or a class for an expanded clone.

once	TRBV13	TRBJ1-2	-	CASSQRMMRGYTF	TGTGCCAGCAGCCAAAGAATGATGAGGGGCTACACCTTC
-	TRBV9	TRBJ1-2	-	CASSAQGGYTF	TGTGCCAGCAGCGCACAGGGAGGCTACACCTTC
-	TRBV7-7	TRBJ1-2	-	CASSSTTINDPRDKNPPYGYTF	TGTGCCAGCAGCTCAACGACAATAAACGACCCTCGGGACAAAAATCCCCCTTATGGCTACACCTTC
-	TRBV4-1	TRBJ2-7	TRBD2	CASSQGSRGGYEQYF	TGCGCCAGCAGCCAAGGGAGTCGGGGGGGGTACGAGCAGTACTTC
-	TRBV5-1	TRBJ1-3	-	CASSAGTGGAGNTIYF	TGCGCCAGCAGCGCAGGGACGGGGGGCGCTGGAAACACCATATATTTT
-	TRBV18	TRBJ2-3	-	CASSPLISLPTDTQYF	TGTGCCAGCTCACCACTGATTAGTCTGCCCACAGATACGCAGTATTTT
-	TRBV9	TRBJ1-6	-	CASSGGQYNSPLHF	TGTGCCAGCAGCGGTGGACAGTATAATTCACCCCTCCACTTT
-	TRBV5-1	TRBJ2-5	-	CASSLEGVKFGLRETQYF	TGCGCCAGCAGCCTGGAAGGGGTAAAGTTCGGGTTACGAGAGACCCAGTACTTC
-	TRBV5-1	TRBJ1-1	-	CASSGGVRNTEAFF	TGCGCCAGCAGTGGGGGGGTACGGAACACTGAAGCTTTCTTT
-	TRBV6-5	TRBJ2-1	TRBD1	CASSYSLDRGNEQFF	TGTGCCAGCAGTTATTCCCTTGACAGGGGCAATGAGCAGTTCTTC
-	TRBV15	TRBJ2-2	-	CATSRSQGGGELFF	TGTGCCACCAGCAGGAGTCAAGGGGGCGGGGAGCTGTTTTTT
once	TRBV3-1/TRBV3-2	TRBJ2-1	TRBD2	CASRNSGSRYNEQFF	TGTGCCAGCCGAAATAGCGGGAGTAGGTACAATGAGCAGTTCTTC
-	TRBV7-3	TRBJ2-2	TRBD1	CASSFQGAPGELFF	TGTGCCAGCAGTTTTCAGGGGGCTCCCGGGGAGCTGTTTTTT
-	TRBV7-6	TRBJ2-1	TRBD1	CASSSQLRTGKVVNEQFF	TGTGCCAGCAGCTCTCAACTGAGGACAGGGAAGGTGGTAAATGAGCAGTTCTTC
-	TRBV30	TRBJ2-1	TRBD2	CAWTSLAEDRNNEQFF	TGTGCCTGGACCTCACTAGCGGAGGACCGTAACAATGAGCAGTTCTTC
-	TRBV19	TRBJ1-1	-	CASSMWGGQDTEAFF	TGTGCCAGTAGTATGTGGGGGGGGCAGGACACTGAAGCTTTCTTT
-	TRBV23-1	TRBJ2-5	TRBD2	CASSLAGGPGKTQYF	TGCGCCAGCAGTCTTGCGGGAGGACCAGGAAAGACCCAGTACTTC
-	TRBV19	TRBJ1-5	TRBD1	CASSKNRGRNQPQHF	TGTGCCAGTAGTAAGAACAGGGGAAGAAATCAGCCCCAGCATTTT
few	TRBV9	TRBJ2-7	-	CASSKTPGNYEQYF	TGTGCCAGCAGCAAGACACCGGGAAACTACGAGCAGTACTTC
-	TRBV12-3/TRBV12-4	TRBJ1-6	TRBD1	CASRQGYSPLHF	TGTGCCAGCAGACAGGGGTATTCACCCCTCCACTTT
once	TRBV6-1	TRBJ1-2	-	CASSEGLPYGYTF	TGTGCCAGCAGTGAGGGACTGCCCTATGGCTACACCTTC
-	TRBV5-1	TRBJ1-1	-	CASTEGALNTEAFF	TGCGCCAGCACGGAAGGGGCGTTGAACACTGAAGCTTTCTTT
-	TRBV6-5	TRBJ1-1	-	CASRVPRGGDTEAFF	TGTGCCAGCCGGGTTCCCCGGGGGGGGGACACTGAAGCTTTCTTT
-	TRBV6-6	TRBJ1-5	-	CASRDEAAQPQHF	TGTGCCAGCAGGGATGAGGCGGCTCAGCCCCAGCATTTT